Sequencing of this T cell receptor beta chain was carried out in a study of cytomegalovirus exposure and HLA in healthy donors (dated by TCRdb to the late 2010s). Background for the entire study: According to an earlier analysis of a few hundred of the donors, 150 million to 200 million T cells yielded 90 million to 130 million unique TCR beta sequences and approximately 280 Gb of sequence data. All discovery cohort repertoires had been generated using a single sequencing platform. Using immunosequencing, the study profiled T cell repertoires from approximately 700 subjects and related those repertoires to cytomegalovirus serostatus. High-throughput TCR immunosequencing, statistical association of individual TCRs with disease status, and machine learning were combined to predict cytomegalovirus infection status. Donor age, sex, ethnicity and CMV serostatus were compiled alongside the repertoire data. A separate validation cohort of roughly 120 different subjects was used in addition to the roughly 670-subject first cohort. A later genetic analysis took genome-wide SNP genotypes for about 55% of the 666 donors and used that subset as a discovery cohort. Of the roughly 400 genotyped donors, about 84% fell in the genetic ancestry cluster associated with self-reported Caucasian donors. Several DR-DQ haplotypes were handled as single units for association and clustering because linkage in the cohort was strong. Around 330 gigabases of sequencing data and roughly 81 million unique TCR sequences made up an early release that covered 500 to 650 HLA-typed donors. The later analysis used no new phenotypic data to find candidate immune exposures, relying instead on TCR beta sequences and their occurrence across donors. The aim of the study was to test whether cataloging public T cell receptors could identify signatures of past pathogen exposure. A later analysis re-examined previously published TCR beta repertoires from 610 or so donors and added high-resolution HLA genotyping to investigate patterns of TCR occurrence. On average, roughly 200,000 unique TCR beta nucleotide sequences were sequenced per donor among 300 to 500 genotyped donors of the cohort, with 15% to 20% of those sequences being non-productive. In an earlier analysis of about 590 of the donors, high-throughput TCR beta sequencing was used to judge whether each TCR beta V gene segment behaved as functional or pseudogenic. The number of typed donors differed by locus: roughly 620-640 for A, B, C, DRB1 and DQB1; approximately 540 for DQA1; roughly 600 for DPA1; and roughly 490 for DPB1. Class I and class II HLA loci were covered by the typing at four-digit resolution.

The method was the immunoSEQ multiplex PCR assay. For the multiplex PCR, a mixture combining 60 forward primers for TCR Vbeta segments and 13 reverse primers for TCR Jbeta segments was used. A multiplex PCR assay on genomic DNA amplified the CDR3 region of rearranged TCR beta genes. Amplified TCR beta libraries were sequenced as 87-base-pair reads on the Illumina HiSeq System. The authors processed their data as follows. In a later analysis, 80 million or so unique TCR beta chains were counted across the 690 or so repertoires, and approximately 11 million of these chains were shared by at least two donors. To remove PCR and sequencing errors, raw reads were error-corrected and collapsed into unique sequences using a nearest-neighbor algorithm that merged closely related sequences. V, D and J gene segments were assigned by aligning CDR3 sequences to IMGT reference sequences. For a sequence to be retained, a match of at least six nucleotides to both a V gene segment and a J gene segment was required. A rearrangement was called productive if the CDR3 had no stop codons and remained in frame with V and J, and every other rearrangement was called non-productive. Following IMGT convention, CDR3 was defined as the stretch from the second conserved V-encoded cysteine to the conserved J-encoded phenylalanine. Sequences without an unambiguous match to a single V gene segment were excluded from the earlier analysis of 587 of the donors. In an earlier analysis of more than 500 of the donors, a V segment was called functional when productive rearrangements were above 56.7%, and segregating when the standard deviation between donors exceeded 5%. A statistical classification framework was developed to diagnose cytomegalovirus status using the catalog of TCR beta chain sequences. V and J gene assignment, in a later analysis, came from comparing TCR nucleotide sequences with IMGT/GENE-DB human TR gene sequences. Using the TCRdist pipeline, a later analysis assigned CDR3 sequences along with most-parsimonious VDJ recombination scenarios. A later analysis defined each TCR beta chain by its CDR3 amino acid sequence plus V-gene family, and excluded reads lacking a unique V-gene family. As a way to deal with suspected cross-contamination and a sequencing artifact, a later analysis dropped 450 to 600 nucleotide sequences that were highly shared and had low generation probability. A later analysis calculated a clonal expansion index for each public chain from normalized within-repertoire ranks of inferred template counts. In a later analysis, generation probabilities were computed with a VDJ recombination model fitted to out-of-frame rearrangements, and the resulting probabilities were checked against IGoR. In a later analysis, TCR-TCR, TCR-HLA and TCR-CMV co-occurrence was scored with hypergeometric tests, and a repertoire-size bias correction was applied to TCR pairs. To estimate false discovery rates, a later analysis permuted the HLA or CMV assignments 20 times. A later analysis grouped co-occurring TCRs with DBSCAN, adding TCRdist sequence similarity when clustering within HLA-allele-positive subsets. For co-occurrence clustering, repertoires with fewer than 30,000 or more than 120,000 public chains were excluded, along with 5 or 6 repertoires with anomalous nucleotide sharing. The clones in this table, taken by TCRdb from immuneACCESS, are in-frame only. Not every clone is retained; where verified, under half of the shortfall comes from an unresolved V gene, and the cause of the rest is unknown. V and J calls and clone size are those listed in that table; D and trimming were worked out from the DNA. The sample yields roughly 150,000 clones; approximately 70% were counted once. In total, the top ten clones hold under 2.5% of the sample.

The CDR3 runs 14 residues from the cysteine to the phenylalanine. The entry retains the CDR3 DNA only, 42 bases that are in frame from base 1. The germline V gene (reference sequence) specifies SEHNR as CDR1 and FQNEAQ as CDR2. V and J are trimmed by 1 base and 7 bases, and the gene matches miss 5 bases of the junction. The cohort comprised around 690 healthy bone marrow donors. All cohort members were sampled while nominally healthy, although unrecorded immune exposures were likely present. The donor tested CMV seropositive, placing the donor among the 310 or so seropositive members of the cohort. Each donor provided a peripheral blood sample, and peripheral blood mononuclear cells were used for TCR beta sequencing. The Qiagen DNeasy Blood Extraction Kit was used to extract genomic DNA from the blood cell samples. Results the study describes overall, beyond this receptor: Because the 87-base-pair reads could not distinguish some IMGT-functional V segments, including TRBV6-2 and TRBV6-3, those segments were excluded. According to a later analysis, TCR association rates differed among HLA loci, with DRB1 alleles showing the most associated TCRs and HLA-C alleles showing the fewest. Only TCR beta chains were sequenced in this cohort, and the absence of alpha or paired-chain data limited detectable features. Because HLA typing was missing for some donors at each locus, association tests included only the typed subset. The authors suggested that the approach could potentially be generalized to other disease states and immunological phenotypes. A group of highly shared sequence variants was considered likely to be a technical artifact of the sequencing pipeline. Because counts were too low, 15 to 20 rarely observed V segments, including chromosome 9 orphons, were excluded from the earlier analysis of some 590 of the donors. A later genetic analysis reported fewer N-insertions in productive TCRs among donors in an Asian-associated ancestry cluster than the 666-donor mean. A total of 150 to 200 TCR beta chains were listed by the study as associated with cytomegalovirus. In an earlier analysis of a few hundred of the donors, most TCR beta V segments were observed in productive rearrangements about 87% or about 30% of the time, broadly matching IMGT annotations. Specific HLA alleles were associated with 15,000 to 20,000 TCR beta sequences at a false discovery rate of 0.05 in a later analysis. The presence/absence analyses assumed that sequencing depth was roughly uniform across donors, and that assumption may not be true. In vitro tests confirmed that a few of the cytomegalovirus-associated TCR beta chains recognize cytomegalovirus antigens. In a later analysis, several top co-occurrence clusters were reported to appear linked to parvovirus B19, influenza, CMV and Epstein-Barr virus. Immune exposure information for the cohort was limited to CMV serostatus. An association between a missense DCLRE1C variant and V-gene and J-gene trimming of TCR beta chains was found in a later genetic analysis and replicated in an independent cohort. The classifier was reported to diagnose cytomegalovirus status with high specificity and sensitivity in both the original and validation cohorts. Most CMV-associated TCR beta chains appeared to be HLA-restricted in a later analysis, and the HLA associations seemed to be driven largely by CMV exposure. A further reported finding was that TCR beta sequences accurately predicted the HLA-A and HLA-B alleles for most subjects in the first cohort. Strong co-occurrence of HLA alleles, especially DR and DQ, made assigning TCR associations to individual alleles difficult. Correlated functional status among segregating V segments might reflect linkage disequilibrium, but an unknown experimental factor could not be ruled out. A later analysis found that HLA-associated TCR beta chains were more clonally expanded and had lower generation probabilities than equally common non-associated chains. Across donors, most TCR sequences were observed very rarely, whereas some public TCRs were present in many individuals.

This clone showed up just once. Which antigen it targets is not known. Nothing much larger sits one base from this clone, and base qualities are not available. The sample consisted of PBMCs. The clonotype originates from a woman in her fifties or sixties in good health and CMV-seropositive. Recombination connected TRBV7-9 to TRBJ1-2; 8 bases in the middle match TRBD1. The nucleotide sequence is given as TGTGCCAGCAGCTTAGGACAGGGGTTACCTGGCTACACCTTC. The resulting protein is CASSLGQGLPGYTF.